This record concerns one T cell receptor beta chain sequence. Antigen: not known. This sample is drawn from a study of CD8 T cells in Susac syndrome. Notes on the study in general: In its TCR sequencing and HLA analysis, the study acknowledged that the number of individuals was relatively small.

Trimming shortened V by 0 bases and J by 4 bases, and 10 bases separated the two germline ends. Germline values: CDR1 SGHKS, CDR2 YYEKEE (reference sequence). The CDR3 consists of 15 residues. RNA amounts of roughly 0.45 to 1 ug underwent reverse transcription with random hexamers. Across 54 Vbeta and 13 Jbeta, TCR beta CDR3 was amplified with immunoSEQ multiplex PCR. One entry per CDR3 protein, called by TCRdb with MiXCR from the immunoSEQ multiplex PCR reads. Of more than 200,000 distinct CDR3 sequences listed, about 90% are singletons. Sequenced input: CD8+ T cells from PBMCs. This TCR was recovered from a human donor with multiple sclerosis. This chain joins TRBV5-5 and TRBJ2-2; D ambiguous. The CDR3 here is CASSLASAFTGELFF. As DNA, the CDR3 is TGTGCCAGCAGCTTGGCGTCGGCCTTCACCGGGGAGCTGTTTTTT.